The 18 T cell receptor beta chains in this list originate from one sample, sequenced in a study of T cells in Graves' hyperthyroidism and ophthalmopathy. Authors of the study amplified TCR beta CDR3 regions from RNA transcripts. Using the HTBI primer set, a first-round RT-PCR was run on the TCR CDR3. TCRdb reprocessed the multiplex PCR reads with MiXCR, giving one entry per CDR3 protein. The profile shows 210,000 or so distinct CDR3 sequences, more than 15% of them singletons. Sequenced: blood. These receptors originate from a man over 45 with Graves' hyperthyroidism.

This clonotype has just a few counts. This chain connects TRBV7-4 to TRBJ2-2, with 7 bases matching TRBD2. The V segment lost 4 bases and the J segment 0 bases; nucleotides outside the gene matches: 11. The CDR3 spans 18 residues. Looked up from germline, CDR1 is SGHVT and CDR2 is SQSDAQ. CDR3 nucleotides: TGTGCCAGCAGCTCTCCGGGACTATTAAGCGCGAACACCGGGGAGCTGTTTTTT. Its translation is CASSSPGLLSANTGELFF. The variable domain in full, with the rest retrieved from reference TRBV7-4 and TRBJ2-2, is GAGVSQSPRYKVAKRGRDVALRCDSISGHVTLYWYRQTLGQGSEVLTYSQSDAQRDKSGRPSGRFSAERPERSVSTLKIQRTEQGDSAVYLCASSSPGLLSANTGELFFGEGSRLTVL.

This clonotype occurred many times. The chain carries TRBV15 and TRBJ2-7; 7 bases line up with TRBD2. This CDR3 region has 15 residues. Germline CDR1 LNHNV, CDR2 YYDKDF (reference sequence). V gave up 3 bases and J gave up 0 bases; unmatched junction bases: 5. In DNA, the CDR3 is TGTGCCACCAGCAGTGGACTAGGCAGCTCCTACGAGCAGTACTTC. Its translation is CATSSGLGSSYEQYF.

This clonotype has at least ten counts. The CDR3 protein is CASSLQVGDTQYF. The CDR3 region has the DNA TGTGCCAGCAGCTTACAGGTCGGAGATACGCAGTATTTT. The rearrangement links TRBV11-2 to TRBJ2-3; D ambiguous. CDR1 and CDR2 (germline): SGHAT, FQNNGV. The CDR3 sequence is 13 residues long. V was trimmed by 2 bases and J by 5 bases, leaving 8 bases between them.

This chain connects TRBV24-1 to TRBJ2-5, with 10 bases aligning to TRBD1. Germline V gene data show CDR1 as KGHDR and CDR2 as SFDVKD. The CDR3 is 13 amino acids. V gave up 9 bases and J gave up 2 bases; unmatched junction bases: 2. The CDR3 DNA is TGTGCCACCGGGACAGGGGTACAAGAGACCCAGTACTTC. This encodes CATGTGVQETQYF.

This clonotype was detected ten times or more. This chain uses TRBV12-3 or TRBV12-4 with TRBJ1-2; TRBD1 agrees at 7 bases. V shed 2 bases, J shed 5 bases, and the junction held 5 bases outside the gene matches. This CDR3 comprises 14 residues. DNA of the CDR3: TGTGCCAGCAGTTTATTCGAGGGGGCGTATGGCTACACCTTC. This encodes CASSLFEGAYGYTF.

In its sample, this clonotype was seen many times. CDR3 sequence (DNA): TGTGCCAGCAGCTTACTCCGGACTAGCGGGAGTGAGACCCAGTACTTC. It yields the protein CASSLLRTSGSETQYF. The rearrangement uses TRBV7-9 and TRBJ2-5, with 13 nucleotides matching TRBD2. V lost 2 bases and J lost 5; bases outside the gene matches: 5. CDR1 and CDR2 from the germline V gene are SEHNR and FQNEAQ (reference sequence). This CDR3 is 16 amino acids long.

J is TRBJ2-1 and V is TRBV12-3 or TRBV12-4; 10 nucleotides agree with TRBD2. The CDR3 is 12 amino acids. The V gene end was trimmed by 1 base and the J gene end by 15 bases; junction bases not matched to a gene: 3. CDR3 in DNA: TGTGCCAGCAGTTTAGGACTAGCGGGTGTGTTCTTC. This sequence encodes CASSLGLAGVFF.

Regarding this clonotype: The junction shows a germline mismatch at one end, possibly a read error. This CDR3 is CATSRDWASGYNEQLF. The CDR3 DNA is TGTGCCACCAGCAGAGATTGGGCTAGCGGATACAATGAGCAGCTCTTC. The chain has TRBV15 and TRBJ2-1, with 7 bases lining up with TRBD2. The CDR3 sequence is 16 residues long. Germline CDR1 LNHNV, CDR2 YYDKDF (reference sequence).

This clonotype was recorded many times. CDR3 loop: CASGFWGVGTEAFF. The CDR3 DNA follows: TGTGCTAGTGGTTTTTGGGGGGTTGGGACTGAAGCTTTCTTT. This rearrangement joins TRBV12-5 to TRBJ1-1, with a possible D match to TRBD1 (5 bases). Germline CDR1 reads LGHNT; CDR2 reads FRNRAP. This CDR3 is 14 amino acids long. Trimming shortened V by 3 bases and J by 5 bases, and 13 bases separated the two germline ends.

This clonotype was detected a few times. The rearrangement uses TRBV11-2 and TRBJ2-3, with 7 positions matching TRBD1. The V and J ends lost 5 bases and 3 bases, in that order; junction bases with no gene match: 8. The CDR3 runs 15 residues. Per the germline V gene, CDR1 is SGHAT and CDR2 is FQNNGV. CDR3 protein: CASSTRQGATDTQYF. The CDR3 nucleotides read TGTGCCAGCAGCACCCGACAGGGTGCGACAGATACGCAGTATTTT.

This clonotype was detected ten times or more. J is TRBJ2-1 and V is TRBV27; 10 bases match TRBD2. Germline V gives CDR1 MNHEY, CDR2 SMNVEV (reference sequence). This CDR3 is 19 amino acids long. J gave up 7 bases and V 2 bases, and 17 bases lay outside the gene matches. The CDR3 DNA is TGTGCCAGCAGTTTAACCGAGCGGGAGGGCTTTGTTCGAGTTAATGAGCAGTTCTTC. Translation: CASSLTEREGFVRVNEQFF.

This clonotype was seen at least ten times. The chain links TRBV5-1 to TRBJ2-1; 15 nucleotides agree with TRBD2. This CDR3 has 16 residues. In germline, CDR1 is SGHRS, CDR2 YFSETQ. V lost 4 bases, J lost 8 bases, and 7 bases stayed unmatched. CDR3 residues: CASSPGTSGRNDEQFF. As DNA, the CDR3 is TGCGCCAGCAGCCCAGGGACTAGCGGGAGGAACGATGAGCAGTTCTTC.

This clonotype showed up many times. This rearrangement joins TRBV28 to TRBJ2-1, with 9 bases aligning to TRBD2. Trimming at V came to 6 bases and at J to 5 bases, leaving 11 bases not matched to a gene. CDR1 and CDR2 from the germline V gene are MDHEN and SYDVKM. This CDR3 has 16 residues. The CDR3 sequence: CASRSSRTSANNEQFF. DNA of the CDR3: TGTGCCAGCAGGTCCTCCCGGACTAGCGCAAACAATGAGCAGTTCTTC.

Worth noting for this clonotype: A much bigger clone sits one base away, suggesting this may be a read error. The V gene is TRBV24-1, the J gene TRBJ1-1; D may be TRBD1 (5 bases). The germline gives CDR1 KGHDR, CDR2 SFDVKD. The CDR3 consists of 11 residues. CDR3 region: CAASEAGVAFF. In DNA, the CDR3 is TGTGCCGCCAGTGAGGCGGGGGTAGCTTTCTTT.

This clonotype was counted between two and nine times. This chain uses TRBV7-9 with TRBJ2-7; a possible D gene is TRBD1 (5 bases). This CDR3 spans 15 amino acids. V was shortened by 5 bases and J by 4 bases, with 18 bases between the two germline ends. Germline CDR1 and CDR2: SEHNR and FQNEAQ (reference sequence). The CDR3 region is CASSRADSGRYEQYF. CDR3 nucleotides: TGTGCCAGCAGCCGCGCCGACAGTGGGCGGTACGAGCAGTACTTC.

The chain has TRBV11-1 and TRBJ1-1; 7 positions match TRBD1. With V trimmed by 3 bases and J by 7 bases, 5 bases remained unmatched. The CDR3 spans 13 residues. Germline-derived CDR1 and CDR2 are SGHAT and FQDESV (reference sequence). CDR3 sequence: CASSLQGGNEAFF. As DNA, the CDR3 is TGTGCCAGCAGCTTGCAGGGGGGGAATGAAGCTTTCTTT.

This clonotype has a count of ten or more. Here the CDR3 DNA reads TGTGCCAGCAGTTCCTTTACTTACGGGACAGGGGGCGCGGGCACTGAAGCTTTCTTT. This gives the protein CASSSFTYGTGGAGTEAFF. This rearrangement joins TRBV28 to TRBJ1-1, with TRBD1 identical over 12 bases. After removal of 4 bases from V and 4 bases from J, the junction contained 16 bases not matched to a gene. Germline CDR1 is MDHEN and CDR2 is SYDVKM. The CDR3 spans 19 residues.

The chain employs TRBV12-3 or TRBV12-4 and TRBJ2-2, with 7 bases lining up with TRBD1. The CDR3 totals 14 residues. V dropped 6 bases and J dropped 4; count of bases not matched to a gene: 5. The CDR3 loop reads CASRRYRGTGELFF. Here the CDR3 DNA reads TGTGCCAGCAGGAGATACAGGGGCACCGGGGAGCTGTTTTTT.